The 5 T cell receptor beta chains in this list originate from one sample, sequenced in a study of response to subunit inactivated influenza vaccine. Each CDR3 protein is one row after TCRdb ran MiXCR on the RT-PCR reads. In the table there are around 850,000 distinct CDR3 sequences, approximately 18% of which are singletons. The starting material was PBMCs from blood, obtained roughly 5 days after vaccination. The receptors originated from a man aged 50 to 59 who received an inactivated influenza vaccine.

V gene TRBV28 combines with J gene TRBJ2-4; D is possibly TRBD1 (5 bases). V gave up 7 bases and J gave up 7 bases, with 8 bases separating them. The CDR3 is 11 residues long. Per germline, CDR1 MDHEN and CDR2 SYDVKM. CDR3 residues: CASIGANIQYF. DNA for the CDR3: TGTGCCAGCATTGGGGCGAACATTCAGTACTTC.

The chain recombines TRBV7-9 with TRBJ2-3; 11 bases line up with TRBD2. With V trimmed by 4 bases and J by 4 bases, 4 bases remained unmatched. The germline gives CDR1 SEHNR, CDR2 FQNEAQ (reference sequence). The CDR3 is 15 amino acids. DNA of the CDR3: TGTGCCAGCAGCTCGATAGCGGGAGGGCCAGATACGCAGTATTTT. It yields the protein CASSSIAGGPDTQYF.

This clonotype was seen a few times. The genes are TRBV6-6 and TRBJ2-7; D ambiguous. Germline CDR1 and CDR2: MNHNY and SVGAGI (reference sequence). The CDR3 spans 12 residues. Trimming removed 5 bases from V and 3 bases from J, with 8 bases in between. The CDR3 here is CASSTRIYEQYF. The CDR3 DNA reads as TGTGCCAGCAGTACAAGGATCTACGAGCAGTACTTC.

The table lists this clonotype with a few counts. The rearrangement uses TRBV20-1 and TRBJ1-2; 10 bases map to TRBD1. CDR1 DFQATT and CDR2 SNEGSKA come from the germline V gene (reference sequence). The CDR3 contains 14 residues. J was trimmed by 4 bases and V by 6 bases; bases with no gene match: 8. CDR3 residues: CSAARQGAGYGYTF. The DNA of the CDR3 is TGCAGTGCCGCCCGACAGGGGGCTGGCTATGGCTACACCTTC.

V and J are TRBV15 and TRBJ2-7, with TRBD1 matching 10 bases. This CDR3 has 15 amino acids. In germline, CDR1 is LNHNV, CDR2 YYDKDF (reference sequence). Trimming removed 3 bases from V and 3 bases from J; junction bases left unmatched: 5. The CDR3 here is CATSRTGTGDYEQYF. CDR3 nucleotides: TGTGCCACCAGCAGGACCGGGACAGGGGACTACGAGCAGTACTTC.